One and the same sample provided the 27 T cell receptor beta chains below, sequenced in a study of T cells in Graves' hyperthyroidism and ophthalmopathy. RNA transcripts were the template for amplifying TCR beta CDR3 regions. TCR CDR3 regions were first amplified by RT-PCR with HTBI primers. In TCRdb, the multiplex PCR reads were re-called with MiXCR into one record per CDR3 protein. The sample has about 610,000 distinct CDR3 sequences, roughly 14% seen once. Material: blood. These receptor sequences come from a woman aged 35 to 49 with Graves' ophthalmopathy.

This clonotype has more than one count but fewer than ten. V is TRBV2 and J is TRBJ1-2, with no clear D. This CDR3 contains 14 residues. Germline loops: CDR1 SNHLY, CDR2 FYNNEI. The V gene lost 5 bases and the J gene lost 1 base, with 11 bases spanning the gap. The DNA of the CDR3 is TGTGCCAGCAGTTGGGCCCGAAATAACTATGGCTACACCTTC. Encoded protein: CASSWARNNYGYTF.

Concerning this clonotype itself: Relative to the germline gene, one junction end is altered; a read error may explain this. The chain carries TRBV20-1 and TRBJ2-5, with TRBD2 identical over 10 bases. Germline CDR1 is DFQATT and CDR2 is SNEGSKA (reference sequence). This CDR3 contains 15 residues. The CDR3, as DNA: TGCAATGCTAGACCCAGCGGGAGGGCCCGAGAGACCCAGTACTTC. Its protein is CNARPSGRARETQYF.

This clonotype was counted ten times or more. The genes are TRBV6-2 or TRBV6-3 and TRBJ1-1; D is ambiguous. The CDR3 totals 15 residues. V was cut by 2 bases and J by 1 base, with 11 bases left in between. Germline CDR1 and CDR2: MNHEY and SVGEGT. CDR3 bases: TGTGCCAGCAGTTACCACACAGCTTGGAACACTGAAGCTTTCTTT. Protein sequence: CASSYHTAWNTEAFF.

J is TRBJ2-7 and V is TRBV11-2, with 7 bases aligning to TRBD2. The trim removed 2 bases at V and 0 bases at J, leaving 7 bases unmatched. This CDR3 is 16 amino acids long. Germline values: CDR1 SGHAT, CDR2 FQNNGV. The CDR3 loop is CASSLLGRGSSYEQYF. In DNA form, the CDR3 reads TGTGCCAGCAGCTTACTAGGGCGGGGGAGCTCCTACGAGCAGTACTTC.

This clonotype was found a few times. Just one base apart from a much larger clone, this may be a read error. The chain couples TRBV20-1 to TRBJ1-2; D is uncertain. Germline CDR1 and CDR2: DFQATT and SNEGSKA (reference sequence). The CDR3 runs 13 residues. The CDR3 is CSADLGNNYSYTF. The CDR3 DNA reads TGCAGTGCAGATCTGGGAAACAACTATAGCTACACCTTC.

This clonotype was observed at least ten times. CDR3 region: CASSQDLAGNTEAFF. In DNA, the CDR3 is TGTGCCAGCAGCCAAGACCTAGCCGGGAACACTGAAGCTTTCTTT. The rearrangement uses TRBV14 and TRBJ1-1; unclear D gene. The CDR3 covers 15 residues. V was clipped by 0 bases and J by 1 base, with 9 bases between them. CDR1 SGHDN and CDR2 FVKESK come from the germline V gene.

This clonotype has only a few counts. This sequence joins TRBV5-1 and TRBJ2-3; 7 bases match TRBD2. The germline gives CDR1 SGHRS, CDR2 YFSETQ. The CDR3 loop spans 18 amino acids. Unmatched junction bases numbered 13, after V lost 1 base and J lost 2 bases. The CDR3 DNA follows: TGCGCCAGCAGCTTGAGGGTCGGCGGACTAGAATACACAGATACGCAGTATTTT. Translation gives CASSLRVGGLEYTDTQYF.

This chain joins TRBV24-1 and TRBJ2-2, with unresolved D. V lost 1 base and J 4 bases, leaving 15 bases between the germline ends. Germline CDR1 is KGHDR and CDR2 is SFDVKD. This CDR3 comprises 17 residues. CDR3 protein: CATSDFGTAWGTGELFF. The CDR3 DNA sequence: TGTGCCACCAGTGATTTCGGCACGGCGTGGGGCACCGGGGAGCTGTTTTTT.

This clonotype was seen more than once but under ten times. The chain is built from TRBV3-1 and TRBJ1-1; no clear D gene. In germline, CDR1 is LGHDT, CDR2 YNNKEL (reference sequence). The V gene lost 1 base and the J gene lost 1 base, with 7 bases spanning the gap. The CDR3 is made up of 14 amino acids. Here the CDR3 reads CASSQGHGNTEAFF. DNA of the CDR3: TGTGCCAGCAGCCAAGGACACGGGAACACTGAAGCTTTCTTT.

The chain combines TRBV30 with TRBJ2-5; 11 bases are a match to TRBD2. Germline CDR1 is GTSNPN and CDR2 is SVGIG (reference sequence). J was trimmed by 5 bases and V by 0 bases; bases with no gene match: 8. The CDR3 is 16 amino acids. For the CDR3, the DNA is TGTGCCTGGAGTGTCAGGGGACTAGCGGTCCGGGAGACCCAGTACTTC. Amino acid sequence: CAWSVRGLAVRETQYF.

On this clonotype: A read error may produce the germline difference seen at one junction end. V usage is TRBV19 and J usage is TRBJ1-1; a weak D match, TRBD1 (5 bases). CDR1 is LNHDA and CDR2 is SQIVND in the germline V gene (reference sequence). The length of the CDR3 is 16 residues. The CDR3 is CASSIDFEGWNTGAFF. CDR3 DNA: TGTGCCAGTAGTATAGATTTCGAGGGGTGGAACACTGGAGCTTTCTTT.

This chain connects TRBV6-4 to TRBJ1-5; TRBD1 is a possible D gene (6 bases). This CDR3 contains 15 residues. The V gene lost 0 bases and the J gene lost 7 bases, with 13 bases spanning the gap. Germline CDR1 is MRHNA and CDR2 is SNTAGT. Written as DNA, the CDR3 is TGTGCCAGCAGTGACTCTCGGGGGCATGGGCAGCCCCAGCATTTT. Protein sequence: CASSDSRGHGQPQHF.

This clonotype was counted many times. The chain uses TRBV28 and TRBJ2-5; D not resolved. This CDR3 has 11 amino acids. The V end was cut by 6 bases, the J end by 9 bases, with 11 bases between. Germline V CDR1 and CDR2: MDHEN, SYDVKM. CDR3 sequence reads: CASSSLLSQYF. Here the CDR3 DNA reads TGTGCCAGCAGCTCCCTCCTATCCCAGTACTTC.

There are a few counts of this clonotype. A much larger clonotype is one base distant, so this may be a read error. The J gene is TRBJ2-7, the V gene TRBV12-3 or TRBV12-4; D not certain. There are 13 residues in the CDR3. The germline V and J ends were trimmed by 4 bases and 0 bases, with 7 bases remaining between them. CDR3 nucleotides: TGTGCCAGCAGTTCCCTCCACTCCTACGAGCAGTACTTC. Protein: CASSSLHSYEQYF.

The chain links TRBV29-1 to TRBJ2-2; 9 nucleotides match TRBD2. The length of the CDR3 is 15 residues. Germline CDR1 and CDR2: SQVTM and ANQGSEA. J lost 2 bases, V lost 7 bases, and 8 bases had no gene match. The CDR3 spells CSASRLAANTGELFF. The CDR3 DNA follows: TGCAGCGCTTCGAGACTAGCGGCCAACACCGGGGAGCTGTTTTTT.

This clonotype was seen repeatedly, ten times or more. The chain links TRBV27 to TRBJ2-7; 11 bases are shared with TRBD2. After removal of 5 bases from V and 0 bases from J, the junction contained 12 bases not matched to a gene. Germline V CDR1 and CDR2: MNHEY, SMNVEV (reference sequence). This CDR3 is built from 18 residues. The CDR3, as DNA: TGTGCCAGCAGTCTAGCGGGAGGTCCCCTTCGGAGCTCCTACGAGCAGTACTTC. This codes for CASSLAGGPLRSSYEQYF.

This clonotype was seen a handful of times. CDR3 sequence: CASRIDREGTEAFF. The DNA of the CDR3 is TGTGCCAGCAGGATCGACAGGGAGGGCACTGAAGCTTTCTTT. The chain combines TRBV6-1 with TRBJ1-1, with TRBD1 identical over 7 bases. CDR1 is MNHNS and CDR2 is SASEGT in the germline V gene. The CDR3 sequence is 14 residues long. Trimming removed 6 bases from V and 4 bases from J; junction bases left unmatched: 8.

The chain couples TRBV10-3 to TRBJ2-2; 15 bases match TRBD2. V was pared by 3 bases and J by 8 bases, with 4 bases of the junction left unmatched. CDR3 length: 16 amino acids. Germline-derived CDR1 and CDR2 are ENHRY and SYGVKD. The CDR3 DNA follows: TGTGCCATCAGTGAACGGACTAGCGGGAGGGCGGGGGAGCTGTTTTTT. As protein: CAISERTSGRAGELFF.

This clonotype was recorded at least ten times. DNA for the CDR3: TGCAGTGCTACCAAAAATCCGGCGGGAGTGGGATGGGAGACCCAGTACTTC. As protein: CSATKNPAGVGWETQYF. The chain recombines TRBV20-1 with TRBJ2-5, with 7 nucleotides matching TRBD2. This CDR3 is 17 amino acids long. V dropped 4 bases and J dropped 5; count of bases not matched to a gene: 19. Germline loops: CDR1 DFQATT, CDR2 SNEGSKA (reference sequence).

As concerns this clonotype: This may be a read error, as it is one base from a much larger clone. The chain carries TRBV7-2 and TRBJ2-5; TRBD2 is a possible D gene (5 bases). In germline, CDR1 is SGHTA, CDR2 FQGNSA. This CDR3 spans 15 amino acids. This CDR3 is CASSLLGTWGETQHF. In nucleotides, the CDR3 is TGTGCCAGCAGCTTATTAGGAACCTGGGGAGAGACCCAGCACTTC.

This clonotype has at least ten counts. The DNA of the CDR3 is TGCGCCAGCAGCCAAGCGTCACGGTTCTTAGGCTACACCTTC. This sequence encodes CASSQASRFLGYTF. This chain uses TRBV4-1 with TRBJ1-2; D is unresolved. This CDR3 has 14 amino acids. Trimming left V 1 base short and J 8 bases short, with 14 bases between. The V gene's germline CDR1 is MGHRA and CDR2 YSYEKL.

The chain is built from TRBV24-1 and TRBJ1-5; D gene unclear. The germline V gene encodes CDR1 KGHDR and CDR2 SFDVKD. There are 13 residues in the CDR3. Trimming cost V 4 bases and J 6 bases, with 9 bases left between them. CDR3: CATSEHGRQPQHF. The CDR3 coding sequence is TGTGCCACCAGTGAACATGGGCGTCAGCCCCAGCATTTT.

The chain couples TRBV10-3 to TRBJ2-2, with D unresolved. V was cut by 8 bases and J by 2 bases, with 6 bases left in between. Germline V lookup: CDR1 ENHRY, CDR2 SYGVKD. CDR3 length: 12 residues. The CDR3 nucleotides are TGTGCCATCGGGCGAAACACCGGGGAGCTGTTTTTT. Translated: CAIGRNTGELFF.

CDR3 loop: CASSYTLNYGYTF. Written as DNA, the CDR3 is TGTGCCAGCAGTTACACGCTGAACTATGGCTACACCTTC. The chain has TRBV6-2 or TRBV6-3 and TRBJ1-2, with D unclear. CDR1 and CDR2 from the germline V gene are MNHEY and SVGEGT. This CDR3 is 13 amino acids long. V was cut by 2 bases and J by 2 bases, with 6 bases left in between.

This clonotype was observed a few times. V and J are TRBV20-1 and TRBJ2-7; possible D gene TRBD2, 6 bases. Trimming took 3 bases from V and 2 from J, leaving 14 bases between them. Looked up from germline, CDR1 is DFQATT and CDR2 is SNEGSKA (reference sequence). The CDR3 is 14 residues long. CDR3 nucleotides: TGCAGTGCTAGTGCGATCGGGGGTACCTACGAGCAGTACTTC. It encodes CSASAIGGTYEQYF.

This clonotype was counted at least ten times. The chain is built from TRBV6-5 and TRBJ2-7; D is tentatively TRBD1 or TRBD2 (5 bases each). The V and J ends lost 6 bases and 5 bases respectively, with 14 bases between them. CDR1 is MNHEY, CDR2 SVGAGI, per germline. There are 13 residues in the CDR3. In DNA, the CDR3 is TGTGCCAGCAGCCGCATAGGGACCGACGAGCAGTACTTC. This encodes CASSRIGTDEQYF.

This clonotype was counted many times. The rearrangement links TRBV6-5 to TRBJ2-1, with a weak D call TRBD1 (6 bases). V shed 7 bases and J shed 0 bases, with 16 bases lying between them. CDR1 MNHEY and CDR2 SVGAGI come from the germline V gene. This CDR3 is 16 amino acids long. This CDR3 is CASMGPGTSSYNEQFF. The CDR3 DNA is TGTGCCAGCATGGGACCAGGGACAAGCTCCTACAATGAGCAGTTCTTC.